This T cell receptor beta chain is from a study of T cells in Graves' hyperthyroidism and ophthalmopathy. For the study at large: It was at initial diagnosis, before any treatment, that peripheral blood was collected.

Amplified TCR beta CDR3 regions came from RNA transcripts. The primer set for the first-round RT-PCR of the TCR CDR3 was HTBI. TCRdb analysed the multiplex PCR reads with MiXCR anew, one entry per CDR3 protein. This sample has 380,000 or so distinct CDR3 sequences, with roughly 13% found just once. V shed 4 bases, J shed 4 bases, and the junction held 9 bases outside the gene matches. The CDR3 totals 15 residues. Germline CDR1 is MDHEN and CDR2 is SYDVKM. This clonotype was seen at least ten times. The genes are TRBV28 and TRBJ1-2; 7 bases fit TRBD1. The sample consisted of blood. This sequence originates from a man under 40 with Graves' hyperthyroidism that later progressed to Graves' ophthalmopathy. The CDR3 protein is CASSYRDRGIYGYTF. The DNA of the CDR3 is TGTGCCAGCAGTTACCGGGACAGAGGAATCTATGGCTACACCTTC.